This entry lists 26 T cell receptor beta chains sequenced from one sample in a study of CD8 T cells in ankylosing spondylitis. Points from the study as a whole: Apparently characteristic of ankylosing spondylitis blood was a TCR beta motif (about 8 highly homologous variants).

Their antigen targets remain unknown. TCRdb used MiXCR to reprocess the 5' RACE reads, holding one entry per CDR3 protein. The profile shows roughly 700,000 distinct CDR3 sequences, 15% to 20% of them singletons. The sequenced sample was blood, either unsorted or a sorted T cell fraction (not recorded which). The receptors shown here come from a male donor with ankylosing spondylitis.

The chain recombines TRBV5-1 with TRBJ2-6, with unresolved D. V lost 1 base and J 4 bases, leaving 9 bases between the germline ends. The CDR3 is 15 amino acids. Per the germline V gene, CDR1 is SGHRS and CDR2 is YFSETQ. Here the CDR3 reads CASSLHADGANVLTF. CDR3 bases: TGCGCCAGCAGCTTGCACGCGGACGGGGCCAACGTCCTGACTTTC.

Many counts were recorded for this clonotype. The gene calls are TRBV6-2 or TRBV6-3 and TRBJ2-7, with a weak D call TRBD1 (6 bases). This CDR3 is built from 14 residues. V gave up 2 bases and J gave up 0 bases, with 8 bases separating them. Looked up from germline, CDR1 is MNHEY and CDR2 is SVGEGT. CDR3 protein: CASSYGQSSYEQYF. The CDR3 DNA follows: TGTGCCAGCAGTTACGGACAGAGCTCCTACGAGCAGTACTTC.

This clonotype occurred a few times. The chain carries TRBV9 and TRBJ2-6; D remains unclear. Germline values: CDR1 SGDLS, CDR2 YYNGEE. Trimming shortened V by 6 bases and J by 2 bases, and 6 bases separated the two germline ends. The CDR3 totals 13 residues. CDR3: CASTTPGANVLTF. CDR3 sequence (DNA): TGTGCCAGCACTACCCCTGGGGCCAACGTCCTGACTTTC.

This clonotype was found many times. This chain uses TRBV6-1 with TRBJ2-1, with D possibly matching TRBD2 (6 bases). V lost 6 bases and J 8 bases, leaving 17 bases between the germline ends. Germline CDR1 is MNHNS and CDR2 is SASEGT. CDR3 length: 14 amino acids. The CDR3 region is CASRLAPGFDEQFF. The CDR3 bases are TGTGCCAGCAGGCTAGCGCCGGGATTCGATGAGCAGTTCTTC.

This clonotype turned up a few times. This chain connects TRBV29-1 to TRBJ2-7, with D maybe TRBD1 (5 bases). The CDR3 consists of 12 residues. CDR1 SQVTM and CDR2 ANQGSEA come from the germline V gene. V dropped 4 bases and J dropped 2 bases, with 9 bases sitting between them. CDR3 sequence: CSVGPGPYEQYF. CDR3 in DNA: TGCAGCGTTGGTCCAGGGCCCTACGAGCAGTACTTC.

The V call is TRBV7-3, the J call TRBJ2-4, with D possibly being TRBD1 (6 bases). Germline V CDR1 and CDR2: SGHTA, FQGTGA. The V end was cut by 2 bases, the J end by 9 bases, with 17 bases between. The CDR3 covers 15 residues. The CDR3 region has the DNA TGTGCCAGCAGCTTAGGCCCAGGGGCGGCCGGCATTCAGTACTTC. Encoded protein: CASSLGPGAAGIQYF.

This chain uses TRBV5-1 with TRBJ2-1; D is perhaps TRBD2 (6 bases). V was clipped by 1 base and J by 5 bases, with 13 bases between them. CDR3 length: 15 amino acids. Germline CDR1 and CDR2: SGHRS and YFSETQ. Written as DNA, the CDR3 is TGCGCCAGCAGCTTGACGGGAGAGAGAAACAATGAGCAGTTCTTC. As protein: CASSLTGERNNEQFF. The entire variable domain, with the rest obtained from reference TRBV5-1 and TRBJ2-1, is as follows: KAGVTQTPRYLIKTRGQQVTLSCSPISGHRSVSWYQQTPGQGLQFLFEYFSETQRNKGNFPGRFSGRQFSNSRSEMNVSTLELGDSALYLCASSLTGERNNEQFFGPGTRLTVL.

This clonotype was seen only a few times. V gene TRBV7-8 combines with J gene TRBJ2-3; 14 bases are a match to TRBD2. This CDR3 has 18 residues. The ends lost 5 bases at V and 0 bases at J; junction bases unmatched: 7. Per the germline V gene, CDR1 is SGHVS and CDR2 is FQNEAQ. CDR3 region: CASSVGTSGGISTDTQYF. CDR3 coding DNA: TGTGCCAGCAGCGTTGGGACTAGCGGGGGTATTAGCACAGATACGCAGTATTTT.

The table lists this clonotype with many counts. One junction end disagrees with the germline gene, perhaps due to a read error. The gene calls are TRBV5-1 and TRBJ2-3; D gene unclear. CDR1 and CDR2 from the germline V gene are SGHRS and YFSETQ. CDR3 length equals 14 residues. The CDR3 sequence: CASSLSASTDTQYF. The CDR3 nucleotides are TGTGCCAGCAGCTTATCGGCGAGCACAGATACGCAGTATTTT.

This clonotype has only a few counts. V is TRBV20-1 and J is TRBJ2-7; D might be TRBD1 or TRBD2, each matching 5 bases. The CDR3 loop spans 13 amino acids. V lost 3 bases and J 0 bases, leaving 9 bases between the germline ends. Germline CDR1 is DFQATT and CDR2 is SNEGSKA (reference sequence). Here the CDR3 reads CSASGARSYEQYF. CDR3 nucleotide sequence: TGCAGTGCTAGCGGGGCGCGCTCCTACGAGCAGTACTTC.

The chain carries TRBV15 and TRBJ1-6; D gene uncertain. The V gene's germline CDR1 is LNHNV and CDR2 YYDKDF (reference sequence). Trimming removed 0 bases at V and 10 bases at J, with 4 bases between. This CDR3 contains 12 residues. This CDR3 reads CATSRDQSPLHF. The CDR3 nucleotides read TGTGCCACCAGCAGAGATCAATCACCCCTCCACTTT.

This clonotype has a count of ten or more. The chain has TRBV7-7 and TRBJ2-7; D gene ambiguous. V was cut by 2 bases and J by 5 bases, with 16 bases left in between. CDR1 SSHAT and CDR2 FNYEAQ come from the germline V gene (reference sequence). The CDR3 is made up of 15 amino acids. The CDR3 reads CASSLFRIDSHEQYF. DNA for the CDR3: TGTGCCAGCAGCTTATTCCGAATAGATAGCCACGAGCAGTACTTC.

In nucleotides, the CDR3 is TGTGCCAGCATTACGCTGCCACCGAACCAAGAGACCCAGTACTTC. Residues: CASITLPPNQETQYF. The V and J genes are TRBV6-5 and TRBJ2-5; no clear D. CDR3 length: 15 residues. The V gene lost 7 bases and the J gene lost 0 bases, with 15 bases spanning the gap. The germline V gene has CDR1 MNHEY and CDR2 SVGAGI.

The rearrangement joins TRBV11-2 to TRBJ2-3, with D maybe TRBD2 (5 bases). V was pared by 4 bases and J by 4 bases, with 24 bases between. Germline V lookup: CDR1 SGHAT, CDR2 FQNNGV. The CDR3 consists of 18 residues. The CDR3 loop reads CASSSRLLSGGRADTQYF. The CDR3 bases are TGTGCCAGCAGCTCTCGCCTTCTAAGCGGCGGGCGTGCAGATACGCAGTATTTT.

The chain has TRBV5-5 and TRBJ2-2; D might be TRBD1 or TRBD2, each matching 5 bases. The CDR3 consists of 16 residues. Trimming removed 4 bases from V and 4 bases from J, with 17 bases in between. Germline lookup yields CDR1 SGHKS and CDR2 YYEKEE (reference sequence). The CDR3 reads CASSPRAPRGTGELFF. The CDR3 bases are TGTGCCAGCAGCCCCAGGGCCCCTCGGGGCACCGGGGAGCTGTTTTTT.

This clonotype was seen a handful of times. The genes are TRBV30 and TRBJ2-1; tentative D call: TRBD1 (5 bases). Trimming took 1 base from V and 4 from J, leaving 5 bases between them. There are 12 residues in the CDR3. Germline V lookup: CDR1 GTSNPN, CDR2 SVGIG (reference sequence). CDR3 nucleotides: TGTGCCTGGAGTGACAGGTACAATGAGCAGTTCTTC. Its translation is CAWSDRYNEQFF.

The chain links TRBV20-1 to TRBJ2-4, with TRBD1 matching 8 bases. Germline V gene sequence: CDR1 DFQATT, CDR2 SNEGSKA (reference sequence). This CDR3 region has 12 residues. V dropped 6 bases and J dropped 7; count of bases not matched to a gene: 5. CDR3 nucleotides: TGCAGTGCAGGGACAGGTTACAACATTCAGTACTTC. Its translation is CSAGTGYNIQYF.

A few counts support this clonotype. V gene TRBV20-1 combines with J gene TRBJ1-5; tentative D call: TRBD1 (6 bases). Trimming took 1 base from V and 7 from J, leaving 14 bases between them. Germline CDR1 is DFQATT and CDR2 is SNEGSKA (reference sequence). This CDR3 contains 14 residues. The CDR3 reads CSARVSTGFQPQHF. CDR3 coding DNA: TGCAGTGCTAGAGTCTCGACAGGTTTCCAGCCCCAGCATTTT.

The chain carries TRBV27 and TRBJ2-1; 8 positions agree with TRBD2. This CDR3 is 13 amino acids long. Germline-derived CDR1 and CDR2 are MNHEY and SMNVEV (reference sequence). J gave up 4 bases and V 10 bases, and 6 bases lay outside the gene matches. This CDR3 reads CATGTSSYNEQFF. The DNA for the CDR3 is TGTGCCACCGGGACTAGTTCGTACAATGAGCAGTTCTTC.

The J gene is TRBJ2-1, the V gene TRBV15, with 8 bases fitting TRBD2. Per germline, CDR1 LNHNV and CDR2 YYDKDF (reference sequence). Unmatched junction bases numbered 10, after V lost 11 bases and J lost 7 bases. The CDR3 spans 13 residues. The CDR3 here is CAARPSGSNEQFF. The CDR3, as DNA: TGTGCCGCCCGTCCTAGCGGGTCGAATGAGCAGTTCTTC.

V gene TRBV5-1 combines with J gene TRBJ1-4; 9 bases line up with TRBD1. V lost 0 bases and J lost 0; bases outside the gene matches: 0. The germline CDR1 and CDR2 sequences are SGHRS and YFSETQ. This CDR3 comprises 16 residues. As DNA, the CDR3 is TGCGCCAGCAGCTTGGGGACAGGGGCAACTAATGAAAAACTGTTTTTT. It codes for CASSLGTGATNEKLFF.

This chain joins TRBV9 and TRBJ2-2; D gene ambiguous. V lost 3 bases to trimming and J lost 3 bases, with 12 bases between them. This CDR3 spans 15 amino acids. Per germline, CDR1 SGDLS and CDR2 YYNGEE. In DNA form, the CDR3 reads TGTGCCAGCAGCGCGGCCGGGTCCTACACCGGGGAGCTGTTTTTT. This encodes CASSAAGSYTGELFF.

This clonotype was observed a few times. The chain employs TRBV4-1 and TRBJ2-1; 11 bases map to TRBD2. The germline V gene encodes CDR1 MGHRA and CDR2 YSYEKL. With V trimmed by 1 base and J by 3 bases, 2 bases remained unmatched. This CDR3 region has 16 residues. CDR3 DNA sequence: TGCGCCAGCAGCCAAGCCGGGACTAGCGGCTACAATGAGCAGTTCTTC. Its protein is CASSQAGTSGYNEQFF.

The V and J genes are TRBV20-1 and TRBJ2-7; 10 bases map to TRBD2. In germline, CDR1 is DFQATT, CDR2 SNEGSKA (reference sequence). The CDR3 sequence is 15 residues long. The V segment lost 6 bases and the J segment 4 bases; nucleotides outside the gene matches: 12. Here the CDR3 reads CSAESLSGRAYEQYF. In DNA, the CDR3 is TGCAGTGCGGAGAGTCTGAGCGGGAGGGCGTACGAGCAGTACTTC.

The CDR3 spells CASSPMTADYDSGGYTF. The CDR3 DNA reads TGTGCCAGCTCACCAATGACGGCAGACTACGACTCGGGGGGCTACACCTTC. The chain recombines TRBV18 with TRBJ1-2; D not certain. This CDR3 contains 17 residues. CDR1 is KGHSH, CDR2 LQKENI, per germline. The V and J ends lost 2 bases and 8 bases respectively, with 24 bases between them. The complete variable domain, with remaining parts taken from reference TRBV18 and TRBJ1-2, reads NAGVMQNPRHLVRRRGQEARLRCSPMKGHSHVYWYRQLPEEGLKFMVYLQKENIIDESGMPKERFSAEFPKEGPSILRIQQVVRGDSAAYFCASSPMTADYDSGGYTFGSGTRLTVV.

This sequence joins TRBV18 and TRBJ2-7; 12 bases match TRBD1. The CDR3 has 14 residues. The ends lost 5 bases at V and 6 bases at J; junction bases unmatched: 5. The germline CDR1 and CDR2 sequences are KGHSH and LQKENI. The CDR3 region has the DNA TGTGCCAGCTCAGTACCGGGACAGGGGGCCGAGCAGTACTTC. This codes for CASSVPGQGAEQYF.